This entry lists 9 T cell receptor beta chains sequenced from one sample in a study of CD8 T cells in Susac syndrome. Random hexamers were used to reverse transcribe the RNA input (about 0.5 to 1 ug). TCRdb re-called the immunoSEQ multiplex PCR reads through MiXCR, storing one row per CDR3 protein. The table lists hundreds of thousands of distinct CDR3 sequences, roughly 85% of them singletons. The sequenced sample was CD8+ T cells from PBMCs. These receptors all come from a human donor with multiple sclerosis.

The chain carries TRBV2 and TRBJ2-3, with unresolved D. In germline, CDR1 is SNHLY, CDR2 FYNNEI. This CDR3 contains 14 residues. Trimming took off 6 bases at V and 3 bases at J, with 13 bases between the two ends. The CDR3 loop reads CASRPWARTDTQYF. CDR3 DNA sequence: TGTGCCAGCAGACCCTGGGCTCGTACAGATACGCAGTATTTT.

This sequence joins TRBV4-1 and TRBJ1-2; 9 bases agree with TRBD1. With V trimmed by 1 base and J by 8 bases, 8 bases remained unmatched. CDR1 is MGHRA and CDR2 is YSYEKL in the germline V gene. CDR3 length: 15 residues. CDR3 residues: CASSQGTGASGGYTF. For the CDR3, the DNA is TGCGCCAGCAGCCAAGGGACAGGGGCATCGGGAGGCTACACCTTC.

The gene calls are TRBV27 and TRBJ2-2; TRBD1 matches at 11 bases. The CDR3 covers 16 residues. Looked up from germline, CDR1 is MNHEY and CDR2 is SMNVEV (reference sequence). Trimming removed 8 bases from V and 6 bases from J; junction bases left unmatched: 11. The CDR3 coding sequence is TGTGCCAGCGCCGTGTTTGGGACAGGGGGATCCGGGGAGCTGTTTTTT. Its translation is CASAVFGTGGSGELFF.

This clonotype was observed a handful of times. CDR3: CASSLSGASTDTQYF. The CDR3 nucleotides read TGTGCCAGCAGTTTGAGTGGTGCTAGCACAGATACGCAGTATTTT. The rearrangement joins TRBV28 to TRBJ2-3; D is uncertain. The CDR3 runs 15 residues. Germline assignment: CDR1 MDHEN and CDR2 SYDVKM. The V end was cut by 3 bases, the J end by 0 bases, with 10 bases between.

The gene calls are TRBV6-1 and TRBJ2-1, with D possibly being TRBD1 or TRBD2 (5 bases each). Trimming shortened V by 5 bases and J by 1 base, and 12 bases separated the two germline ends. From germline, CDR1 is MNHNS and CDR2 SASEGT. The CDR3 has 15 residues. The CDR3 nucleotides read TGTGCCAGCAGTCCCGGGACCTGGTCCTACAATGAGCAGTTCTTC. Translation gives CASSPGTWSYNEQFF.

V gene TRBV4-1 combines with J gene TRBJ2-1, with 12 positions matching TRBD2. This CDR3 region has 17 residues. CDR1 is MGHRA, CDR2 YSYEKL, per germline. J gave up 1 base and V 4 bases, and 5 bases lay outside the gene matches. CDR3 DNA sequence: TGCGCCAGCAGCCTAAGGACTAGCGGGGAATCCTACAATGAGCAGTTCTTC. Amino acid sequence: CASSLRTSGESYNEQFF.

The chain joins TRBV19 to TRBJ1-4, with D hard to call. The CDR3 spans 14 residues. Trimming cost V 6 bases and J 8 bases, with 16 bases left between them. CDR1 is LNHDA, CDR2 SQIVND, per germline (reference sequence). In DNA, the CDR3 is TGTGCCAGTAGAGATACCGGATCGGAGGAAAAACTGTTTTTT. This codes for CASRDTGSEEKLFF.

CDR3 loop: CASSEAPAYEQYF. The CDR3 nucleotides are TGTGCCAGCAGTGAAGCACCCGCCTACGAGCAGTACTTC. The rearrangement links TRBV2 to TRBJ2-7; D remains unclear. Looked up from germline, CDR1 is SNHLY and CDR2 is FYNNEI. Trimming removed 0 bases at V and 2 bases at J, with 5 bases between. This CDR3 has 13 amino acids.

This chain uses TRBV29-1 with TRBJ2-2; the match to TRBD1 covers 7 bases. The CDR3 runs 14 residues. J lost 0 bases, V lost 6 bases, and 4 bases had no gene match. The germline gives CDR1 SQVTM, CDR2 ANQGSEA. CDR3 nucleotides: TGCAGCGTGGCCGGGACAGCGAACACCGGGGAGCTGTTTTTT. It translates to CSVAGTANTGELFF.